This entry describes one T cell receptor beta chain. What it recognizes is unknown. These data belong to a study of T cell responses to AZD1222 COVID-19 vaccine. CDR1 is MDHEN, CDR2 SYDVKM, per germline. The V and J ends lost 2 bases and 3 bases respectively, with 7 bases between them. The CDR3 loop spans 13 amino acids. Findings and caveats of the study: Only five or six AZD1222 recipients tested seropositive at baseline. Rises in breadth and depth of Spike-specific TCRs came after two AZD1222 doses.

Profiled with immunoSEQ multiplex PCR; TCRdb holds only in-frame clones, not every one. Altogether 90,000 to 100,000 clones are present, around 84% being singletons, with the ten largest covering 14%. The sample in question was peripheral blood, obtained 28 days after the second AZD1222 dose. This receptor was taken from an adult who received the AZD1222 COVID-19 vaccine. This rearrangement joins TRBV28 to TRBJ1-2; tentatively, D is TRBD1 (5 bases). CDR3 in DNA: TGTGCCAGCAGTTTACAGGGAGACTATGGCTACACCTTC. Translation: CASSLQGDYGYTF.